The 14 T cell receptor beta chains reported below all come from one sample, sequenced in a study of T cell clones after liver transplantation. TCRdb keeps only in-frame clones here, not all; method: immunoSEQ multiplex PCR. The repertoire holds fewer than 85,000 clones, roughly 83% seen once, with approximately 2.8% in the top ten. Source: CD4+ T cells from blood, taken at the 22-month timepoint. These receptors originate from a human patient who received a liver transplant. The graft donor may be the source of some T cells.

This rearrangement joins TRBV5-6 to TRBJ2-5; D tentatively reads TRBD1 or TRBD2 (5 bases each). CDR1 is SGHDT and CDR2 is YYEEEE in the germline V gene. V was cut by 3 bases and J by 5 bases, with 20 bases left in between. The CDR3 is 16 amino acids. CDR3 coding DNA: TGTGCCAGCAGCTCGCCGAGGGCCCAGGGACGGGAGACCCAGTACTTC. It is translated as CASSSPRAQGRETQYF.

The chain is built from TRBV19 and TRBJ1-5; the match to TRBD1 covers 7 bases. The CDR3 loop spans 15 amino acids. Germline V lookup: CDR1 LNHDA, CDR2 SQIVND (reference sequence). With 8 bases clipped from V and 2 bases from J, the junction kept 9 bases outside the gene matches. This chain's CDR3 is CASFPNQGGNQPQHF. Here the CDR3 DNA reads TGTGCCAGTTTTCCGAACCAGGGGGGCAATCAGCCCCAGCATTTT. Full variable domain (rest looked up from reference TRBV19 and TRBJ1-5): DGGITQSPKYLFRKEGQNVTLSCEQNLNHDAMYWYRQDPGQGLRLIYYSQIVNDFQKGDIAEGYSVSREKKESFPLTVTSAQKNPTAFYLCASFPNQGGNQPQHFGDGTRLSIL.

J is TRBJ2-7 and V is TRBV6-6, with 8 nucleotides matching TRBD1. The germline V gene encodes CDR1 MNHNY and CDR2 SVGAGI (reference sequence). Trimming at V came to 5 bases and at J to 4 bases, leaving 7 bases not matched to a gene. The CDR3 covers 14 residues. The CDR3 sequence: CASSQGQVGYEQYF. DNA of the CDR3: TGTGCCAGCAGTCAGGGACAGGTGGGTTACGAGCAGTACTTC.

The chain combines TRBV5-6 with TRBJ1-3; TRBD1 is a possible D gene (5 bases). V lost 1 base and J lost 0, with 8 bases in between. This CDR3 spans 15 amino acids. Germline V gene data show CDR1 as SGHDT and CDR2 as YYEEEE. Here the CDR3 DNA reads TGTGCCAGCAGCTTGCCAGGGAGCTCTGGAAACACCATATATTTT. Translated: CASSLPGSSGNTIYF.

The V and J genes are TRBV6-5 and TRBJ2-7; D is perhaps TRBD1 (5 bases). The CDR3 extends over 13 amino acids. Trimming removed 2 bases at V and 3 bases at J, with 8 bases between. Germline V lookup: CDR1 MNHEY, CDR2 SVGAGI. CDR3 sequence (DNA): TGTGCCAGCAGTTACAAGGGGTTCTACGAGCAGTACTTC. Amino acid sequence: CASSYKGFYEQYF.

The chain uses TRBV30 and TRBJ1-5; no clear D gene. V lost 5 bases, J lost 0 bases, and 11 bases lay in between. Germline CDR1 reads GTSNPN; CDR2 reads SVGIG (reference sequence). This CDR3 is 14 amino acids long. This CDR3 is CAWGPGGSNQPQHF. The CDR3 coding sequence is TGTGCCTGGGGACCCGGCGGTAGCAATCAGCCCCAGCATTTT.

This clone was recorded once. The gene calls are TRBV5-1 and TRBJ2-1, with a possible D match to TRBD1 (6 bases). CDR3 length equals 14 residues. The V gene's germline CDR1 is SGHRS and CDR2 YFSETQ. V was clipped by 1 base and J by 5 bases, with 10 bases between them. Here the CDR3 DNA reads TGCGCCAGCAGCTTGTGGACAGCCAACAATGAGCAGTTCTTC. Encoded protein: CASSLWTANNEQFF.

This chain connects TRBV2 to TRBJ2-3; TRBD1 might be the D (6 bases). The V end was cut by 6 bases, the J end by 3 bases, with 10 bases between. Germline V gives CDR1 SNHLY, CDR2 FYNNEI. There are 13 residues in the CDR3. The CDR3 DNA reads TGTGCCAGCAGCCTAACAGGGACAGATACGCAGTATTTT. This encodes CASSLTGTDTQYF. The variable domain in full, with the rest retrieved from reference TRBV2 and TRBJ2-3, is EPEVTQTPSHQVTQMGQEVILRCVPISNHLYFYWYRQILGQKVEFLVSFYNNEISEKSEIFDDQFSVERPDGSNFTLKIRSTKLEDSAMYFCASSLTGTDTQYFGPGTRLTVL.

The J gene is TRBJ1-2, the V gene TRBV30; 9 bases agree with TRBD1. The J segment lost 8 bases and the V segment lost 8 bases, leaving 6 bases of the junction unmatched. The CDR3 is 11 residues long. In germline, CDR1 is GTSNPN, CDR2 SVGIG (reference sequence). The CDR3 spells CAGTGSGGYTF. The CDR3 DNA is TGTGCCGGGACAGGGTCTGGCGGCTACACCTTC.

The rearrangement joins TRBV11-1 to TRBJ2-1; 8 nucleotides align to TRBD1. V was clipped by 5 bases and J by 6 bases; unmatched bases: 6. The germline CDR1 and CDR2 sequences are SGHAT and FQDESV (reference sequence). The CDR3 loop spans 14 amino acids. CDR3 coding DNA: TGTGCCAGCAGCCCTGACAGGGGTGGCAATGAGCAGTTCTTC. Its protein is CASSPDRGGNEQFF. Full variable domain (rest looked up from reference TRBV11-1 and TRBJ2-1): EAEVAQSPRYKITEKSQAVAFWCDPISGHATLYWYRQILGQGPELLVQFQDESVVDDSQLPKDRFSAERLKGVDSTLKIQPAELGDSAMYLCASSPDRGGNEQFFGPGTRLTVL.

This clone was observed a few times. As DNA, the CDR3 is TGTGCCACCAGCAGAGACTATGATCCGGGCTACGAGCAGTACTTC. Translation gives CATSRDYDPGYEQYF. The genes are TRBV15 and TRBJ2-7; no reliable D call. Looked up from germline, CDR1 is LNHNV and CDR2 is YYDKDF (reference sequence). The V and J ends lost 0 bases and 3 bases respectively, with 12 bases between them. The CDR3 has 15 residues.

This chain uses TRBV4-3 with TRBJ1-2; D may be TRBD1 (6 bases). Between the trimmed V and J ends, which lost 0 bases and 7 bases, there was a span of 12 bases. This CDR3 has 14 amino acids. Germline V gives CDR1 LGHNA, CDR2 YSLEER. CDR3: CASSQDSGVGGYTF. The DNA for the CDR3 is TGCGCCAGCAGCCAAGATTCAGGGGTCGGTGGCTACACCTTC.

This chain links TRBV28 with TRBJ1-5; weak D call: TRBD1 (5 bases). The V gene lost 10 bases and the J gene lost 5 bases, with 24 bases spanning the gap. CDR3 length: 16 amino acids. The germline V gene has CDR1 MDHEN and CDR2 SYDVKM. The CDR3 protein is CATVNGGGQAYQPQHF. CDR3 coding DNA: TGTGCCACCGTAAACGGGGGAGGCCAGGCTTATCAGCCCCAGCATTTT.

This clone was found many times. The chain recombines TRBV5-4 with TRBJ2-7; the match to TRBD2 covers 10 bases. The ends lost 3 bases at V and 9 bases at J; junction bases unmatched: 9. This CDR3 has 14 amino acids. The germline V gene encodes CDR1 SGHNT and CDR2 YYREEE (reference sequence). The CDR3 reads CASSYELSGRTQYF. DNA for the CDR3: TGTGCCAGCAGCTACGAACTTAGCGGGAGGACGCAGTACTTC.